This entry lists 25 T cell receptor beta chains sequenced from one sample in a study of Graves' ophthalmopathy and Graves' hyperthyroidism. TCR beta CDR3 regions were amplified from RNA transcripts. An opening RT-PCR round employed HTBI primers and preceded a second-round multiplex PCR. TCRdb independently ran MiXCR on the multiplex PCR reads; one entry per CDR3 protein. The sample holds about 160,000 distinct CDR3 sequences, 35% to 50% seen once. The specimen was peripheral blood. These TCRs come from a man aged 30 to 45 with Graves' ophthalmopathy.

This rearrangement joins TRBV6-1 to TRBJ1-5; D ambiguous. V gave up 6 bases and J gave up 8 bases, with 11 bases separating them. Germline V CDR1 and CDR2: MNHNS, SASEGT. The CDR3 runs 12 residues. CDR3 coding DNA: TGTGCCAGCAGAGTTTCGGCCGAGCCCCAGCATTTT. As protein: CASRVSAEPQHF.

The J gene is TRBJ2-5, the V gene TRBV29-1, with D possibly TRBD2 on 6 matching bases. The CDR3 runs 13 residues. The V end lost 3 bases, the J end lost 1 base, and 9 bases lay between the germline ends. Germline CDR1 is SQVTM and CDR2 is ANQGSEA. Written as DNA, the CDR3 is TGCAGCGTTGATCTGGGACTCCAAGAGACCCAGTACTTC. Translated, it gives CSVDLGLQETQYF.

The CDR3 spells CASSLDRGGNTGELFF. The CDR3 DNA sequence: TGCGCCAGCAGCTTGGACAGGGGAGGCAACACCGGGGAGCTGTTTTTT. The chain couples TRBV5-1 to TRBJ2-2, with a possible D match to TRBD1 (7 bases). The CDR3 runs to 16 residues. The germline CDR1 and CDR2 sequences are SGHRS and YFSETQ. V was cut by 0 bases and J by 2 bases, with 11 bases left in between.

This clonotype was seen at least ten times. The rearrangement joins TRBV28 to TRBJ1-1; 10 bases match TRBD1. This CDR3 is built from 15 residues. The junction had 7 bases not matched to a gene; V was cut back by 5 bases and J by 4 bases. The V gene's germline CDR1 is MDHEN and CDR2 SYDVKM. CDR3 amino acids: CASSRQGAWGTEAFF. The DNA for the CDR3 is TGTGCCAGCAGTCGACAGGGGGCATGGGGCACTGAAGCTTTCTTT.

The V and J genes are TRBV12-3 or TRBV12-4 and TRBJ1-2; D is unclear. The CDR3 totals 14 residues. V lost 7 bases and J 3 bases, leaving 15 bases between the germline ends. The CDR3 reads CASTMLGSDYGYTF. CDR3 nucleotides: TGTGCCAGCACCATGCTGGGATCTGACTATGGCTACACCTTC.

The V call is TRBV7-2, the J call TRBJ2-7, with D possibly matching TRBD1 (6 bases). The CDR3 runs 14 residues. V shed 6 bases and J shed 8 bases, with 20 bases lying between them. Germline values: CDR1 SGHTA, CDR2 FQGNSA. CDR3 sequence reads: CASSPHRDAFQQYF. The CDR3 coding sequence is TGTGCCAGCAGTCCCCACAGGGATGCGTTTCAGCAGTACTTC.

This clonotype was counted ten times or more. This chain joins TRBV6-6 and TRBJ2-5, with D possibly TRBD2 on 6 matching bases. V shed 4 bases and J shed 2 bases, with 14 bases lying between them. The CDR3 spans 15 residues. The germline V gene encodes CDR1 MNHNY and CDR2 SVGAGI (reference sequence). CDR3 sequence: CASSSRDSLQETQYF. CDR3 sequence (DNA): TGTGCCAGCAGTTCTAGGGACTCGCTGCAAGAGACCCAGTACTTC.

Many counts were recorded for this clonotype. V is TRBV6-2 or TRBV6-3 and J is TRBJ2-7; TRBD2 aligns across 7 bases. V lost 4 bases and J lost 0; bases outside the gene matches: 9. The CDR3 runs 16 residues. Germline lookup yields CDR1 MNHEY and CDR2 SVGEGT. CDR3 in amino acids: CASSSREARPSYEQYF. CDR3 in DNA: TGTGCCAGCAGTTCACGGGAGGCCCGCCCCTCCTACGAGCAGTACTTC.

This clonotype was found a few times. V usage is TRBV6-1 and J usage is TRBJ1-5; tentatively, D is TRBD1 (6 bases). The germline gives CDR1 MNHNS, CDR2 SASEGT. CDR3 size: 16 residues. V lost 2 bases and J lost 2, with 13 bases in between. CDR3 DNA: TGTGCCAGCAGTGAATCCCAGGGGACGCGCAATCAGCCCCAGCATTTT. Amino acid sequence: CASSESQGTRNQPQHF.

This clonotype was seen ten or more times. The chain couples TRBV20-1 to TRBJ1-1; D not resolved. V was pared by 2 bases and J by 0 bases, with 19 bases between. Germline V lookup: CDR1 DFQATT, CDR2 SNEGSKA (reference sequence). The CDR3 is 17 amino acids. The CDR3 sequence: CSARMRQSTFMNTEAFF. CDR3 coding DNA: TGCAGTGCTAGAATGCGTCAGTCCACCTTCATGAACACTGAAGCTTTCTTT.

In its sample, this clonotype was seen many times. V gene TRBV29-1 combines with J gene TRBJ2-7; D assignment may be TRBD1 or TRBD2 (6 bases each). V shed 4 bases and J shed 5 bases, with 21 bases lying between them. The CDR3 spans 15 residues. Germline CDR1 is SQVTM and CDR2 is ANQGSEA. The CDR3 DNA sequence: TGCAGCGTTGTGTGGTGGTTAAACGGGGGCGACGAGCAGTACTTC. Its translation is CSVVWWLNGGDEQYF.

This clonotype was seen many times. The chain joins TRBV27 to TRBJ2-7; D not certain. CDR3 length: 15 residues. Germline V gene data show CDR1 as MNHEY and CDR2 as SMNVEV (reference sequence). V lost 5 bases, J lost 0 bases, and 14 bases lay in between. The CDR3 region has the DNA TGTGCCAGCAGTCCCAGGAGCTGGAACTCCTACGAGCAGTACTTC. It is translated as CASSPRSWNSYEQYF.

This clonotype has at least ten counts. V gene TRBV6-1 combines with J gene TRBJ2-6; D not resolved. V lost 5 bases and J lost 5, with 10 bases in between. This CDR3 has 14 residues. Per germline, CDR1 MNHNS and CDR2 SASEGT. CDR3 loop: CASSHDSRANVLTF. Written as DNA, the CDR3 is TGTGCCAGCAGTCATGACTCGCGGGCCAACGTCCTGACTTTC.

The rearrangement uses TRBV11-2 and TRBJ1-1, with 7 nucleotides matching TRBD1. With 1 base clipped from V and 8 bases from J, the junction kept 4 bases outside the gene matches. CDR3 length: 13 amino acids. Germline CDR1 SGHAT, CDR2 FQNNGV. CDR3 coding DNA: TGTGCCAGCAGCTTAGCCTTGACAGGGGAAGCTTTCTTT. This sequence encodes CASSLALTGEAFF.

This clonotype was counted only a few times. V usage is TRBV24-1 and J usage is TRBJ2-5, with TRBD2 identical over 11 bases. V gave up 6 bases and J gave up 3 bases; unmatched junction bases: 8. This CDR3 has 16 amino acids. Germline V gene data show CDR1 as KGHDR and CDR2 as SFDVKD. Here the CDR3 reads CATSPGTSGVKETQYF. The CDR3 nucleotides read TGTGCCACCAGTCCAGGGACTAGCGGAGTGAAAGAGACCCAGTACTTC.

The table lists this clonotype with many counts. CDR3 bases: TGCAGTGCTCCTAAGACTAGCGGGAGTGCAGATACGCAGTATTTT. Translation gives CSAPKTSGSADTQYF. The V call is TRBV20-1, the J call TRBJ2-3, with 12 nucleotides matching TRBD2. Germline CDR1 reads DFQATT; CDR2 reads SNEGSKA (reference sequence). J was trimmed by 4 bases and V by 5 bases; bases with no gene match: 7. The CDR3 has 15 residues.

This clonotype was recorded many times. This chain uses TRBV27 with TRBJ2-7; 7 bases match TRBD1. Per the germline V gene, CDR1 is MNHEY and CDR2 is SMNVEV (reference sequence). The CDR3 is made up of 15 amino acids. With 5 bases clipped from V and 0 bases from J, the junction kept 7 bases outside the gene matches. This chain's CDR3 is CASSMTGRGSYEQYF. CDR3 coding DNA: TGTGCCAGCAGTATGACAGGGAGAGGCTCCTACGAGCAGTACTTC.

This clonotype has only a few counts. The rearrangement uses TRBV20-1 and TRBJ1-1, with 9 bases aligning to TRBD1. The ends lost 0 bases at V and 0 bases at J; junction bases unmatched: 5. The CDR3 extends over 16 amino acids. CDR1 DFQATT and CDR2 SNEGSKA come from the germline V gene (reference sequence). Here the CDR3 reads CSAREGQGSVNTEAFF. CDR3 in DNA: TGCAGTGCTAGAGAGGGACAGGGTTCAGTGAACACTGAAGCTTTCTTT.

In its sample, this clonotype was seen many times. The V call is TRBV7-2, the J call TRBJ2-7; D uncertain. Germline CDR1 reads SGHTA; CDR2 reads FQGNSA. There are 12 residues in the CDR3. Trimming stripped 6 bases from V and 5 bases from J, with 11 bases between. The CDR3 coding sequence is TGTGCCAGCAGTTTCACGGGCAACGAGCAGTACTTC. Residues: CASSFTGNEQYF.

The chain is built from TRBV12-3 or TRBV12-4 and TRBJ1-1, with D hard to call. This CDR3 is built from 13 residues. V was pared by 7 bases and J by 0 bases, with 9 bases between. CDR3 DNA sequence: TGTGCCAGCACCCCGGGGATGAACACTGAAGCTTTCTTT. Protein product: CASTPGMNTEAFF.

This clonotype showed up many times. V is TRBV18 and J is TRBJ1-5; 8 nucleotides agree with TRBD1. This CDR3 comprises 16 residues. Germline CDR1 reads KGHSH; CDR2 reads LQKENI. V was pared by 2 bases and J by 3 bases, with 6 bases of the junction left unmatched. CDR3 loop: CASSPDDRGTNQPQHF. The CDR3 region has the DNA TGTGCCAGCTCACCAGATGACAGGGGTACCAATCAGCCCCAGCATTTT.

This clonotype has a count of ten or more. J is TRBJ1-1 and V is TRBV5-1; maybe TRBD1 (6 bases). CDR3 size: 14 residues. V was cut by 4 bases and J by 7 bases, with 17 bases left in between. Germline lookup yields CDR1 SGHRS and CDR2 YFSETQ. The CDR3 spells CASSPWTVIHEAFF. The CDR3 DNA reads as TGCGCCAGCAGCCCGTGGACAGTTATTCATGAAGCTTTCTTT.

The genes are TRBV6-5 and TRBJ1-5; D uncertain. Germline CDR1 reads MNHEY; CDR2 reads SVGAGI. This CDR3 has 13 amino acids. Trimming cost V 3 bases and J 7 bases, with 10 bases left between them. The CDR3 DNA sequence: TGTGCCAGCAGTTATACGGTAGGACAGCCCCAGCATTTT. Protein sequence: CASSYTVGQPQHF.

The chain is built from TRBV28 and TRBJ2-7; a weak D match, TRBD1 (5 bases). The germline gives CDR1 MDHEN, CDR2 SYDVKM. Trimming removed 6 bases from V and 3 bases from J, with 21 bases in between. The CDR3 contains 16 residues. CDR3 in DNA: TGTGCCAGCAGAGCAGGACGTGGCAGGGAAGACTACGAGCAGTACTTC. Translating gives CASRAGRGREDYEQYF.

This clonotype was seen at least ten times. The chain has TRBV19 and TRBJ1-2; 10 bases match TRBD1. Germline V gene data show CDR1 as LNHDA and CDR2 as SQIVND (reference sequence). The CDR3 is 17 residues long. V was clipped by 4 bases and J by 0 bases; unmatched bases: 8. The CDR3 nucleotides read TGTGCCAGTAGTACGGGACAGGGGACACTTACTAACTATGGCTACACCTTC. Translating it yields CASSTGQGTLTNYGYTF.